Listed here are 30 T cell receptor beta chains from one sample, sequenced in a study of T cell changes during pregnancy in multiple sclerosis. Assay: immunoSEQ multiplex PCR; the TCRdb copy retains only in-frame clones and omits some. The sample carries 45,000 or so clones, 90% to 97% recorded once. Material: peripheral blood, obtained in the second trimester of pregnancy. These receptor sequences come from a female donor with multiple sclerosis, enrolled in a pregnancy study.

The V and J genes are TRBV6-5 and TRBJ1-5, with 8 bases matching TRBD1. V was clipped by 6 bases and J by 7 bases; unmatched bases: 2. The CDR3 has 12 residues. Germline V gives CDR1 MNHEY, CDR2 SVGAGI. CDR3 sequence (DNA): TGTGCCAGCAGCGACAGGGGACAGCCCCAGCATTTT. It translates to CASSDRGQPQHF.

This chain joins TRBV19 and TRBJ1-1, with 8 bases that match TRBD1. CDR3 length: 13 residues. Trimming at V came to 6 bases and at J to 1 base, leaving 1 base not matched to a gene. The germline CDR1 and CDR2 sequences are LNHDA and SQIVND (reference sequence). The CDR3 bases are TGTGCCAGTAGGACAGGGGCGAACACTGAAGCTTTCTTT. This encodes CASRTGANTEAFF.

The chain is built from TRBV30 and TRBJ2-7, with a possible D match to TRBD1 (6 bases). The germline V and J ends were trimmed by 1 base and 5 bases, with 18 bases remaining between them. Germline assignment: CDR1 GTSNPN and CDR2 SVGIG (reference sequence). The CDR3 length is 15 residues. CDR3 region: CAWSAGPSQGHEQYF. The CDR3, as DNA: TGTGCCTGGAGTGCGGGACCTTCCCAGGGGCACGAGCAGTACTTC.

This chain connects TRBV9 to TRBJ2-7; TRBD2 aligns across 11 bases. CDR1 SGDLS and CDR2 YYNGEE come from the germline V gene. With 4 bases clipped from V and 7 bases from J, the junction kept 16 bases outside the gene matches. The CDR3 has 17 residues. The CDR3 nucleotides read TGTGCCAGCAGCCTAGGTGGGACTAGCGGTCTTACGGGGGAGCAGTACTTC. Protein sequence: CASSLGGTSGLTGEQYF.

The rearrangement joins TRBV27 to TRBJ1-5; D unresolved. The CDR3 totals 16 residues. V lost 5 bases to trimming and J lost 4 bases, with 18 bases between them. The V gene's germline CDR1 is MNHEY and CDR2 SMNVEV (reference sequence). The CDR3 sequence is CASSTGTLPGNQPQHF. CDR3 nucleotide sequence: TGTGCCAGCAGTACGGGAACTCTTCCCGGGAATCAGCCCCAGCATTTT.

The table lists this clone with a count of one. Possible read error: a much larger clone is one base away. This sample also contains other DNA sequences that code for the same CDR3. This CDR3 reads CASSRAGNTEAFF. The CDR3 DNA follows: TGTGCCAGTAGTAGGGCGGGGAACACTGAAGCTTTTTTT. The chain has TRBV19 and TRBJ1-1; unclear D gene. The CDR3 runs to 13 residues. Per germline, CDR1 LNHDA and CDR2 SQIVND (reference sequence).

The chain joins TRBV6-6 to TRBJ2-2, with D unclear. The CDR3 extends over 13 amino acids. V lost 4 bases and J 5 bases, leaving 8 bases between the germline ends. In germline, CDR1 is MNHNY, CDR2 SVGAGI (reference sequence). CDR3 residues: CASSFAETGELFF. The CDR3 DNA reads TGTGCCAGCAGTTTCGCGGAGACCGGGGAGCTGTTTTTT.

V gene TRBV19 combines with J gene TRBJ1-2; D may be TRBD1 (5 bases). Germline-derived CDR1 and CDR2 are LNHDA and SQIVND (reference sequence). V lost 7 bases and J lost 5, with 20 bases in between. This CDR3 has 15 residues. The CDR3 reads CASTSRGTADYGYTF. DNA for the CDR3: TGTGCCAGTACTTCCCGCGGGACGGCAGATTATGGCTACACCTTC.

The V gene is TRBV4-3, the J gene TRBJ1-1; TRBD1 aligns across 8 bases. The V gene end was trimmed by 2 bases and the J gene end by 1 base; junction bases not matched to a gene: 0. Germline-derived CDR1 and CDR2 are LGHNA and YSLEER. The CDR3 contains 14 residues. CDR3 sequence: CASSQQGANTEAFF. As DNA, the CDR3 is TGCGCCAGCAGCCAACAGGGGGCGAACACTGAAGCTTTCTTT.

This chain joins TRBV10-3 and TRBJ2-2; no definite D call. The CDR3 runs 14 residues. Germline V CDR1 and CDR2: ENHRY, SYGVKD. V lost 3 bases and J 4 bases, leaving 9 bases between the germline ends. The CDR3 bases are TGTGCCATCAGTGACCTAAGTGGCACCGGGGAGCTGTTTTTT. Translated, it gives CAISDLSGTGELFF.

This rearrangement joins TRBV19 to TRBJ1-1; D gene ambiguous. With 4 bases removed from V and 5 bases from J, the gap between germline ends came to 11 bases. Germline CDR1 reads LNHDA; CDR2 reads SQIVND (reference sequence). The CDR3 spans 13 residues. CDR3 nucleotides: TGTGCCAGTAGTACTCGACGGAGGACTGAAGCTTTCTTT. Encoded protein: CASSTRRRTEAFF.

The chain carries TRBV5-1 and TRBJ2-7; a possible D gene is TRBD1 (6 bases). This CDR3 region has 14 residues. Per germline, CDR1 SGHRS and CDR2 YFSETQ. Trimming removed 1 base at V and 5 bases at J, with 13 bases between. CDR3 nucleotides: TGCGCCAGCAGCTTGACAGGGATCGGAAACGAGCAGTACTTC. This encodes CASSLTGIGNEQYF.

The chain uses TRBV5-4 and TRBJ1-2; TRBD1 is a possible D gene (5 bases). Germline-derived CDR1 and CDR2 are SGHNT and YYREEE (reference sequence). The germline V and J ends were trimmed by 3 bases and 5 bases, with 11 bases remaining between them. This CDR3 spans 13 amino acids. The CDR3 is CASSSRQFYGYTF. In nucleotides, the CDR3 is TGTGCCAGCAGCTCGAGACAGTTTTATGGCTACACCTTC.

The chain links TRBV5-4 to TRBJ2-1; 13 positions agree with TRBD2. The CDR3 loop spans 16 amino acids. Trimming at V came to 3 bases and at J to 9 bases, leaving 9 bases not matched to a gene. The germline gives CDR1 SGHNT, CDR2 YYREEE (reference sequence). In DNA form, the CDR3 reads TGTGCCAGCAGCTCCGGACTAGCGGGAGACTATGGTGAGCAGTTCTTC. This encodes CASSSGLAGDYGEQFF.

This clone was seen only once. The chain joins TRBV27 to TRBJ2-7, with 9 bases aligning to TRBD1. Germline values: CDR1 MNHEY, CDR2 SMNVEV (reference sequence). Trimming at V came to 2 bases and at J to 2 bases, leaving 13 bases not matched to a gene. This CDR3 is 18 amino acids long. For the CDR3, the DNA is TGTGCCAGCAGTTTAACGGGACAGGGAGATCTTAAGGCCTACGAGCAGTACTTC. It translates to CASSLTGQGDLKAYEQYF.

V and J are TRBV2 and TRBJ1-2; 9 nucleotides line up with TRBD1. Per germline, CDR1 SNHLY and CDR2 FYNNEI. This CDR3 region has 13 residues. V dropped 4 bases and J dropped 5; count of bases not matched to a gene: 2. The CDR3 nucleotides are TGTGCCAGCAGTGTCGGGACAGGGTATGGCTACACCTTC. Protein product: CASSVGTGYGYTF.

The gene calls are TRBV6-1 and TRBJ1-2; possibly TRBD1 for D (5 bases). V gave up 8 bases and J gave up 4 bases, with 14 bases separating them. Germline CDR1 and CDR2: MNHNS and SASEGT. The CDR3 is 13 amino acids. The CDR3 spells CASSRDGFYGYTF. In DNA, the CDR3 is TGTGCCAGCTCGCGGGACGGATTCTATGGCTACACCTTC.

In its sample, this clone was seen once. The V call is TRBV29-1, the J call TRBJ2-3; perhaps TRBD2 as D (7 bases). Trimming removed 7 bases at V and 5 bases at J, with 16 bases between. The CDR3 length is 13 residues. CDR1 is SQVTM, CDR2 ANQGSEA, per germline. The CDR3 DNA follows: TGCAGCGGAAAGAGGGGGGGCAGAGATACGCAGTATTTT. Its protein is CSGKRGGRDTQYF.

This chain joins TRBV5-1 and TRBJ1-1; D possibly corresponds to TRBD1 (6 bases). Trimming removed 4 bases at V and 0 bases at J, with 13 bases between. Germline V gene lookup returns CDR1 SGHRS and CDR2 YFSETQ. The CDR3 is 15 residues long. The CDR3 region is CASSKGHPMNTEAFF. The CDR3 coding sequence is TGCGCCAGCAGCAAGGGACACCCTATGAACACTGAAGCTTTCTTT.

The CDR3 DNA is TGCGCCAGCAGCTTGGTAGGGACTTACTCAAACACCATATATTTT. This translates into CASSLVGTYSNTIYF. The rearrangement joins TRBV5-1 to TRBJ1-3, with D maybe TRBD1 (5 bases). Germline loops: CDR1 SGHRS, CDR2 YFSETQ. V was shortened by 0 bases and J by 6 bases, with 13 bases between the two germline ends. The CDR3 consists of 15 residues.

CDR3 nucleotides: TGTGCCAGCAGATATGGACAGGGGCCCTATGGCTACACCTTC. Translation gives CASRYGQGPYGYTF. The rearrangement uses TRBV6-1 and TRBJ1-2; 9 bases map to TRBD1. Germline CDR1 is MNHNS and CDR2 is SASEGT. This CDR3 comprises 14 residues. With 6 bases clipped from V and 4 bases from J, the junction kept 6 bases outside the gene matches.

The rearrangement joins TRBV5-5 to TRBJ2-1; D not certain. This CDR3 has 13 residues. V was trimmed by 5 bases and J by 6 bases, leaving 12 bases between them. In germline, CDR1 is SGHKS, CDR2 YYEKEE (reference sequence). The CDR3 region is CASRRMLSNEQFF. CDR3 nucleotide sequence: TGTGCCAGCAGGAGGATGCTATCCAATGAGCAGTTCTTC.

The CDR3 is CASSVATTPGGYTF. Written as DNA, the CDR3 is TGTGCCAGCAGCGTAGCCACTACTCCGGGTGGCTACACCTTC. V gene TRBV9 combines with J gene TRBJ1-2; no clear D. In germline, CDR1 is SGDLS, CDR2 YYNGEE. This CDR3 is built from 14 residues. Trimming pared 0 bases from V and 7 bases from J, leaving 13 bases between.

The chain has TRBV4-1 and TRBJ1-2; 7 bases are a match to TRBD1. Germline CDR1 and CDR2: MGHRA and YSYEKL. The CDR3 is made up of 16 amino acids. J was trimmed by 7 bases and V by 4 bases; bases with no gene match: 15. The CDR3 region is CASSPSFMGDRSGYTF. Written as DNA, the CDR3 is TGCGCCAGCAGCCCGTCTTTCATGGGGGACAGAAGTGGCTACACCTTC.

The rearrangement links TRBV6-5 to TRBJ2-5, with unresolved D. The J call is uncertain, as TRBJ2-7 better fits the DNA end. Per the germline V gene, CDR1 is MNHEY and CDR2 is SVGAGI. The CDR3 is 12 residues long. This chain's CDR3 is CASSNSLYEQYF. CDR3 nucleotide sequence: TGTGCCAGCAGTAACAGCCTCTACGAGCAGTACTTC.

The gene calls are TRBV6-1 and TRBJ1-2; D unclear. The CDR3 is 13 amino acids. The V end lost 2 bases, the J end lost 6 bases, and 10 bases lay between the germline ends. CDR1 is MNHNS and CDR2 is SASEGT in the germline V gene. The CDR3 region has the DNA TGTGCCAGCAGTGAATTCCCTTTTAATGGCTACACCTTC. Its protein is CASSEFPFNGYTF.

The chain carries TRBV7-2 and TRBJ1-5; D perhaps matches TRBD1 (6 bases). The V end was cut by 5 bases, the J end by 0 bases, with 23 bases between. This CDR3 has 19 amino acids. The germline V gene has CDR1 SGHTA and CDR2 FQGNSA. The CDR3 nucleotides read TGTGCCAGCAGCCTACTAGGCACGGAAGGGGGTTATAGCAATCAGCCCCAGCATTTT. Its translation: CASSLLGTEGGYSNQPQHF.

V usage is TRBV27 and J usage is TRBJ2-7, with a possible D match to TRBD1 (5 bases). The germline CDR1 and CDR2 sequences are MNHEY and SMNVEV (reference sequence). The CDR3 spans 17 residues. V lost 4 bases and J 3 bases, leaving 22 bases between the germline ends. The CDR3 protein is CASSSFLTRDSSYEQYF. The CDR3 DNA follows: TGTGCCAGCAGTTCATTTTTGACCAGGGATTCCAGCTACGAGCAGTACTTC.

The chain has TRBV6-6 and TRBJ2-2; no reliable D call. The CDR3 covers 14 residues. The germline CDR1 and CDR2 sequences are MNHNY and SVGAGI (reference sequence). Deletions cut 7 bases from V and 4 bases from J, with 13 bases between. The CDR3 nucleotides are TGTGCCAGCATGGTCAGGTTAACCACCGGGGAGCTGTTTTTT. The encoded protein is CASMVRLTTGELFF.

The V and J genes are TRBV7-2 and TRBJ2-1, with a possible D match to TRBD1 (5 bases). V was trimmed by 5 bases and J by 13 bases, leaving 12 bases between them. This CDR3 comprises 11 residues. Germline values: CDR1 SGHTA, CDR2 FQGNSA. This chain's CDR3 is CASSQGAFQFF. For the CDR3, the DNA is TGTGCCAGCAGCCAAGGGGCCTTTCAGTTCTTC. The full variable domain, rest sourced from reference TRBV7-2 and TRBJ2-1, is GAGVSQSPSNKVTEKGKDVELRCDPISGHTALYWYRQSLGQGLEFLIYFQGNSAPDKSGLPSDRFSAERTGGSVSTLTIQRTQQEDSAVYLCASSQGAFQFFGPGTRLTVL.